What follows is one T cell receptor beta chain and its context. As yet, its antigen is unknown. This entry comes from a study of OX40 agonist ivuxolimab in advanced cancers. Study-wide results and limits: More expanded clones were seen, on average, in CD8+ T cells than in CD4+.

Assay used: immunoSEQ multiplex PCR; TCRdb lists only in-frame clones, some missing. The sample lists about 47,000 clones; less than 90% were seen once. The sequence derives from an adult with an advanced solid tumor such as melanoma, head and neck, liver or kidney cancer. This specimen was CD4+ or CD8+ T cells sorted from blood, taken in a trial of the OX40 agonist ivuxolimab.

As DNA, the CDR3 is TGTGCCAGCAGGATTGGGAGCGGACCCTCCTACGAGCAGTACTTC. Translated: CASRIGSGPSYEQYF. The V and J genes are TRBV6-1 and TRBJ2-7; D may be TRBD2 (5 bases). The CDR3 consists of 15 residues. Germline V gene data show CDR1 as MNHNS and CDR2 as SASEGT. V lost 6 bases, J lost 0 bases, and 15 bases lay in between.